Described below is a single T cell receptor beta chain sequence and its context. This sample stems from a study of shared clonotypes between healthy human individuals. Genomic DNA belonging to each subset was distributed in equal measure over several immunoSEQ plates. Generated by immunoSEQ multiplex PCR, the TCRdb table keeps only in-frame clones and is missing some. This sample carries fewer than 550,000 clones, about 80% of them seen once, and the ten largest clones take about 12%. There are 17 residues in the CDR3. V was shortened by 1 base and J by 4 bases, with 19 bases between the two germline ends. The germline gives CDR1 LGHNA, CDR2 YNFKEQ.

This chain joins TRBV4-2 and TRBJ2-5; D gene ambiguous. The TCR originated in a woman aged 40-49 years in good health. Some clones in this sample may be carry-over from other donors' samples. Sequenced input: PBMCs. The CDR3 region is CASSQGGVVRYIETQYF. The DNA for the CDR3 is TGTGCCAGCAGCCAAGGAGGAGTGGTTCGATACATAGAGACCCAGTACTTC.